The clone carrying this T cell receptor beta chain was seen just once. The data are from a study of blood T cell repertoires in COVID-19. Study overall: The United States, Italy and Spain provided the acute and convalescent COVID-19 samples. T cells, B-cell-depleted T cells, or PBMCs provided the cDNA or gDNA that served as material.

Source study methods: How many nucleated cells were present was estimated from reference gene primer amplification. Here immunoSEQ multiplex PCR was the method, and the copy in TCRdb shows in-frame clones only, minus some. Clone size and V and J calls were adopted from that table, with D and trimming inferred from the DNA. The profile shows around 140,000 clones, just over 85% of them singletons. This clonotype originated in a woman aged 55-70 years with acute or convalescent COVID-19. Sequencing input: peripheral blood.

CDR3 coding DNA: TGTGCCAGCAGCCAAGGAAACGCCGGGGGGAGCGATGAGCAGTTCTTC. The encoded protein is CASSQGNAGGSDEQFF. The rearrangement joins TRBV4-2 to TRBJ2-1; 7 nucleotides match TRBD2. Germline-derived CDR1 and CDR2 are LGHNA and YNFKEQ. The CDR3 consists of 16 residues. J was trimmed by 8 bases and V by 1 base; bases with no gene match: 11.